This record covers a single TCR beta chain. The antigen remains unidentified. This sample stems from a study of cytomegalovirus exposure and HLA in healthy donors. Study outcomes and limitations: Later work found most CMV-associated TCR beta chains apparently HLA-restricted. No immune exposure information besides CMV serostatus was available.

The CDR3 has 14 residues. The PCR made use of 60 Vbeta and 13 Jbeta primers. The table came from immunoSEQ multiplex PCR; TCRdb's copy has only in-frame clones and leaves some out. This sample has some 200,000 clones, with approximately 80% found just once. The TCR was taken from a boy younger than 10 in good health and CMV-seronegative. The chain couples TRBV12-2 to TRBJ2-4; the DNA was not compared with TRBD2, the D call given in the table. TRBV12-2 is assigned pseudogene status. Sequenced sample: PBMCs. The CDR3 nucleotides are TGTGCAAGTCGCTTTAACGGTTCCAAAAACATTCAGTACTTC. Translation: CASRFNGSKNIQYF.